This TCR beta chain came from a study of Ad26.COV2.S vaccination and SARS-CoV-2 variants. Treatment reported: 15 to 20 received Ad26.COV2.S at low or high dose, single or two shots; several received placebo; per-sample allocation not given. The study sampled participants on day 63 after the first vaccine or placebo injection. Generated by immunoSEQ multiplex PCR, the TCRdb table keeps only in-frame clones and is missing some. The table includes about 350,000 clones, roughly 89% detected once. The CDR3 has 17 residues. V lost 7 bases and J lost 4; bases outside the gene matches: 13. Germline CDR1 and CDR2: ENHRY and SYGVKD.

The chain has TRBV10-3 and TRBJ1-2; 12 bases agree with TRBD1. This sequence originates from a person aged 18-60 years who received the Ad26.COV2.S COVID-19 vaccine or a placebo. Sequenced here: peripheral blood, sampled in a trial of Ad26.COV2.S vaccine versus placebo. The CDR3 DNA reads as TGTGCCATCAACTCCGGGACAGGGGGCGCCTTTGGCTATGGCTACACCTTC. It specifies CAINSGTGGAFGYGYTF.